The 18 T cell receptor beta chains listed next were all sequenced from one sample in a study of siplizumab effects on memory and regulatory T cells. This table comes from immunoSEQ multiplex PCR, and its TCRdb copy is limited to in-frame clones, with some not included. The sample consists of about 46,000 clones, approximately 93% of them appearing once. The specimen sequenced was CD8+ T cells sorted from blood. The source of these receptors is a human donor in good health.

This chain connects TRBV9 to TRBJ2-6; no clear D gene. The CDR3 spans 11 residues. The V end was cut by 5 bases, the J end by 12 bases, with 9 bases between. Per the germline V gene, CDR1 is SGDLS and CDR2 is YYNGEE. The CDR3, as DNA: TGTGCCAGCAGGAATGGTGCCGTCCTGACTTTC. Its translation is CASRNGAVLTF.

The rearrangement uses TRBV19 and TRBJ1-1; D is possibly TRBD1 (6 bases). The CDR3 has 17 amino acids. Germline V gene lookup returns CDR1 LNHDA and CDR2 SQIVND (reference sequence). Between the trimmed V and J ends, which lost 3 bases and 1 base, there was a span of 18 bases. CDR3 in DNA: TGTGCCAGTAGTATCACTCCGACAGGCGTCGCGAACACTGAAGCTTTCTTT. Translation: CASSITPTGVANTEAFF.

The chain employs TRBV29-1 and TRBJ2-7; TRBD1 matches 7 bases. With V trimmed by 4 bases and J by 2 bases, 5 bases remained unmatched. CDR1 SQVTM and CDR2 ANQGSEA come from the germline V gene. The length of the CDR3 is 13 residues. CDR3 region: CSVGTGRTYEQYF. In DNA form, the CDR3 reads TGCAGCGTTGGGACAGGAAGAACCTACGAGCAGTACTTC.

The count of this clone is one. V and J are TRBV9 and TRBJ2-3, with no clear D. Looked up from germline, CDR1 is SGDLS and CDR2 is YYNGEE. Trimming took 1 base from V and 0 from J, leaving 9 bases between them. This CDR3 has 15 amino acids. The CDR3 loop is CASSVRRVSTDTQYF. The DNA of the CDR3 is TGTGCCAGCAGCGTAAGACGGGTTAGCACAGATACGCAGTATTTT.

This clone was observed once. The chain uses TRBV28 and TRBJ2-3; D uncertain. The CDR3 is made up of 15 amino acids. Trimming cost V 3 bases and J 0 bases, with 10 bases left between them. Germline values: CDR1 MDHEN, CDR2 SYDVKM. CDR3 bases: TGTGCCAGCAGTTTGGGCCAGCCTAGCACAGATACGCAGTATTTT. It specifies CASSLGQPSTDTQYF.

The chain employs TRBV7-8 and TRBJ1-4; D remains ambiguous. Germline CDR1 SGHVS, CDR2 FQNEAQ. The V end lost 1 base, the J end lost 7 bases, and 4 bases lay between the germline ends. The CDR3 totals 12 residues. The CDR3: CASSLGGEKLFF. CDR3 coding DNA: TGTGCCAGCAGCTTAGGTGGTGAAAAACTGTTTTTT.

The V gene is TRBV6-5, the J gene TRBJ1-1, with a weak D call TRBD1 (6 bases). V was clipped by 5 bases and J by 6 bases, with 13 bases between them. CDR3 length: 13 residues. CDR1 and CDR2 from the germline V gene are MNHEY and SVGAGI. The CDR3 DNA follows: TGTGCCAGCAGTCCTGTTACAGGGCCTGAAGCTTTCTTT. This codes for CASSPVTGPEAFF.

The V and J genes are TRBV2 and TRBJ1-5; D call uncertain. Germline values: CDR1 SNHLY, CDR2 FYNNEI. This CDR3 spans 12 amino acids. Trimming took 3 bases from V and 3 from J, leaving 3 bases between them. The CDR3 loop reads CASSDLNQPQHF. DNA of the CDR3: TGTGCCAGCAGTGATCTCAATCAGCCCCAGCATTTT.

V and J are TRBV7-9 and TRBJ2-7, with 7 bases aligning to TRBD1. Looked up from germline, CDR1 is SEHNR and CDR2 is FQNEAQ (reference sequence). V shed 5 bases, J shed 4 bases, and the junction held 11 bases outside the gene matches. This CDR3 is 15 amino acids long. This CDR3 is CASSLVDRVVYEQYF. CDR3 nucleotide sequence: TGTGCCAGCAGCCTTGTTGACAGGGTAGTATACGAGCAGTACTTC.

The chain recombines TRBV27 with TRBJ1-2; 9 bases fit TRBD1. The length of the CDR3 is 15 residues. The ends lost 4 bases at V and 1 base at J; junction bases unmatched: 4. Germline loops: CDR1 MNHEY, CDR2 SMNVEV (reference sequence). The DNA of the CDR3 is TGTGCCAGCAGTTGGACAGGGGACCATAACTATGGCTACACCTTC. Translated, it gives CASSWTGDHNYGYTF.

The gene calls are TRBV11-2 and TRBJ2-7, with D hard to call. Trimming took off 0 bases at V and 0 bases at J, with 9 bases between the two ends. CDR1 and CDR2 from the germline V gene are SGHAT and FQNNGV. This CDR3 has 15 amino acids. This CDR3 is CASSLDSSHSYEQYF. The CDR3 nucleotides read TGTGCCAGCAGCTTAGATTCTAGTCACTCCTACGAGCAGTACTTC.

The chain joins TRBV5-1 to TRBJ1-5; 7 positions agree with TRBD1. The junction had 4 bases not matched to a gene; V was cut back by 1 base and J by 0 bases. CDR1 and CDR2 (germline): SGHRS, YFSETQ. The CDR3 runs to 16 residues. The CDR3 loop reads CASSLIRGDSNQPQHF. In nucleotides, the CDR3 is TGCGCCAGCAGCTTGATCAGGGGGGATAGCAATCAGCCCCAGCATTTT.

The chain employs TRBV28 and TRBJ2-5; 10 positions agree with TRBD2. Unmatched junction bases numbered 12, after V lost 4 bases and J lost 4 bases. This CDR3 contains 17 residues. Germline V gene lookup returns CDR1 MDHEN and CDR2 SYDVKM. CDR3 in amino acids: CASSSSSGRALGETQYF. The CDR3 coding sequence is TGTGCCAGCAGTTCCTCAAGCGGGAGGGCCCTCGGAGAGACCCAGTACTTC.

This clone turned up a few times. The chain's CDR3 is CAWSGLAGGYEQYF. The CDR3 region has the DNA TGTGCCTGGAGCGGGCTAGCGGGTGGGTACGAGCAGTACTTC. The rearrangement links TRBV30 to TRBJ2-7; 8 bases line up with TRBD2. V lost 3 bases to trimming and J lost 4 bases; unmatched junction nucleotides: 8. CDR1 and CDR2 (germline): GTSNPN, SVGIG (reference sequence). This CDR3 comprises 14 residues.

The CDR3 DNA reads as TGTGCCAGCTCACCACAGCGCAGGGGAGATTCACCCCTCCACTTT. This codes for CASSPQRRGDSPLHF. This chain links TRBV18 with TRBJ1-6; TRBD1 is a possible D gene (6 bases). The CDR3 loop spans 15 amino acids. The germline V gene encodes CDR1 KGHSH and CDR2 LQKENI. The germline V and J ends were trimmed by 1 base and 8 bases, with 12 bases remaining between them.

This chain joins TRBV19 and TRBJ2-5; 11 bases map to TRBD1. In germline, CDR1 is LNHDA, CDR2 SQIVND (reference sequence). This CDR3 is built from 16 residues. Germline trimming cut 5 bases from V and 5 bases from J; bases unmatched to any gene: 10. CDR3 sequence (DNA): TGTGCCAGTAGTTGGGGTAAAGGGACAGGGGGGGAGACCCAGTACTTC. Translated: CASSWGKGTGGETQYF. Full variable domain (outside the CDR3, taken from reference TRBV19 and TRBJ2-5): DGGITQSPKYLFRKEGQNVTLSCEQNLNHDAMYWYRQDPGQGLRLIYYSQIVNDFQKGDIAEGYSVSREKKESFPLTVTSAQKNPTAFYLCASSWGKGTGGETQYFGPGTRLLVL.

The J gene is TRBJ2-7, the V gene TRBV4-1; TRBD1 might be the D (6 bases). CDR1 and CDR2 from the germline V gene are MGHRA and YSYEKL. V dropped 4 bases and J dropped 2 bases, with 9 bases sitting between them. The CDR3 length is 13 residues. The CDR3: CASSLDRTYEQYF. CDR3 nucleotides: TGCGCCAGCAGCCTCGACAGGACCTACGAGCAGTACTTC.

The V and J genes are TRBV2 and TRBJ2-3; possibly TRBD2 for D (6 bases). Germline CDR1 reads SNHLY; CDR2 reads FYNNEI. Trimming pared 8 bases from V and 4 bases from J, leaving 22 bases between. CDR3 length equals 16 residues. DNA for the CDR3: TGTGCCAGCGGGAGGTGGGGGAAAACCTCCCCAGATACGCAGTATTTT. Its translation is CASGRWGKTSPDTQYF. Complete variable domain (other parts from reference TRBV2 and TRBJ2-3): EPEVTQTPSHQVTQMGQEVILRCVPISNHLYFYWYRQILGQKVEFLVSFYNNEISEKSEIFDDQFSVERPDGSNFTLKIRSTKLEDSAMYFCASGRWGKTSPDTQYFGPGTRLTVL.